What follows are 14 T cell receptor beta chains derived from one specimen sequenced in a study of OX40 agonist ivuxolimab in advanced cancers. Produced via immunoSEQ multiplex PCR; TCRdb's table is partial and in-frame only. The table lists fewer than 65,000 clones, around 90% of them singletons. The sample was CD4+ or CD8+ T cells sorted from blood, taken in a trial of the OX40 agonist ivuxolimab. Source of these receptors: an adult with an advanced solid tumor such as melanoma, head and neck, liver or kidney cancer.

This chain uses TRBV29-1 with TRBJ2-3, with 8 bases lining up with TRBD1. This CDR3 region has 15 residues. Germline values: CDR1 SQVTM, CDR2 ANQGSEA. V was pared by 6 bases and J by 2 bases, with 10 bases of the junction left unmatched. The chain's CDR3 is CSVGRDRLSTDTQYF. The CDR3 DNA sequence: TGCAGCGTAGGTCGGGACAGGTTGTCCACAGATACGCAGTATTTT.

This clone showed up just once. V gene TRBV19 combines with J gene TRBJ1-2; TRBD1 matches at 8 bases. The CDR3 contains 15 residues. The V gene end was trimmed by 4 bases and the J gene end by 4 bases; junction bases not matched to a gene: 8. Per the germline V gene, CDR1 is LNHDA and CDR2 is SQIVND (reference sequence). The CDR3 reads CASSKSGTGGYGYTF. In nucleotides, the CDR3 is TGTGCCAGTAGTAAATCCGGTACAGGGGGCTATGGCTACACCTTC.

This clone showed up just once. The chain employs TRBV25-1 and TRBJ2-5, with TRBD2 identical over 8 bases. With 5 bases clipped from V and 5 bases from J, the junction kept 13 bases outside the gene matches. The CDR3 is made up of 16 amino acids. Germline-derived CDR1 and CDR2 are MGHDK and SYGVNS. CDR3 sequence (DNA): TGTGCCAGCAGTCCACCGGGACTAGTGGGCCGGGAGACCCAGTACTTC. Its protein product is CASSPPGLVGRETQYF.

The genes are TRBV18 and TRBJ1-1; 8 bases align to TRBD1. The trim removed 1 base at V and 1 base at J, leaving 11 bases unmatched. The CDR3 covers 18 residues. Germline-derived CDR1 and CDR2 are KGHSH and LQKENI. This chain's CDR3 is CASSPRAGGEYSNTEAFF. The CDR3 bases are TGTGCCAGCTCACCACGGGCAGGGGGCGAGTATTCGAACACTGAAGCTTTCTTT.

The chain joins TRBV6-1 to TRBJ1-5; D not certain. Germline V gene lookup returns CDR1 MNHNS and CDR2 SASEGT. The CDR3 has 14 residues. The ends were cut back, 1 base at V and 3 bases at J, with 7 bases in the middle. CDR3 region: CASSEVPANQPQHF. DNA of the CDR3: TGTGCCAGCAGTGAAGTCCCAGCCAATCAGCCCCAGCATTTT.

The chain couples TRBV5-1 to TRBJ2-1; possibly TRBD1 for D (6 bases). The CDR3 spans 17 residues. The V end was cut by 4 bases, the J end by 1 base, with 18 bases between. Germline CDR1 and CDR2: SGHRS and YFSETQ. CDR3 DNA sequence: TGCGCCAGCAGCCCCACAGGGCTACCCTCTTCCTACAATGAGCAGTTCTTC. It specifies CASSPTGLPSSYNEQFF. The variable domain in full, with the rest retrieved from reference TRBV5-1 and TRBJ2-1, is KAGVTQTPRYLIKTRGQQVTLSCSPISGHRSVSWYQQTPGQGLQFLFEYFSETQRNKGNFPGRFSGRQFSNSRSEMNVSTLELGDSALYLCASSPTGLPSSYNEQFFGPGTRLTVL.

The V and J genes are TRBV10-3 and TRBJ2-6, with 7 positions matching TRBD1. CDR1 is ENHRY, CDR2 SYGVKD, per germline. The V and J ends lost 4 bases and 0 bases, in that order; junction bases with no gene match: 3. The CDR3 loop spans 16 amino acids. CDR3 in amino acids: CAISGRTGSGANVLTF. The CDR3 DNA sequence: TGTGCCATCAGTGGGAGGACAGGCTCTGGGGCCAACGTCCTGACTTTC.

The chain recombines TRBV7-9 with TRBJ1-1; 7 positions agree with TRBD1. Germline V gene sequence: CDR1 SEHNR, CDR2 FQNEAQ (reference sequence). V was clipped by 4 bases and J by 0 bases; unmatched bases: 5. This CDR3 is built from 15 residues. The CDR3 sequence: CASSSRGTMNTEAFF. CDR3 bases: TGTGCCAGCAGCTCCAGGGGGACCATGAACACTGAAGCTTTCTTT. Combining the CDR3 with reference TRBV7-9 and TRBJ1-1 gives the whole variable domain DTGVSQNPRHKITKRGQNVTFRCDPISEHNRLYWYRQTLGQGPEFLTYFQNEAQLEKSRLLSDRFSAERPKGSFSTLEIQRTEQGDSAMYLCASSSRGTMNTEAFFGQGTRLTVV.

The chain is built from TRBV11-2 and TRBJ2-7; D might be TRBD1 (7 bases). CDR1 and CDR2 from the germline V gene are SGHAT and FQNNGV. The CDR3 is 16 residues long. V lost 5 bases to trimming and J lost 0 bases, with 17 bases between them. CDR3 nucleotides: TGTGCCAGCAGCCCCAGGGGGGACGGTTCCTCCTACGAGCAGTACTTC. This gives the protein CASSPRGDGSSYEQYF.

V gene TRBV6-6 combines with J gene TRBJ2-7, with unresolved D. The CDR3 loop spans 16 amino acids. Germline V lookup: CDR1 MNHNY, CDR2 SVGAGI (reference sequence). V gave up 6 bases and J gave up 0 bases, with 18 bases separating them. The CDR3 sequence: CASSDVGLPSSYEQYF. DNA of the CDR3: TGTGCCAGCAGCGACGTAGGCCTACCGTCCTCCTACGAGCAGTACTTC.

This chain links TRBV18 with TRBJ2-7, with 8 bases aligning to TRBD2. Trimming at V came to 6 bases and at J to 0 bases, leaving 10 bases not matched to a gene. Per the germline V gene, CDR1 is KGHSH and CDR2 is LQKENI. This CDR3 contains 16 residues. In DNA form, the CDR3 reads TGTGCCAGCTCCCCGTTGAGCGGGGGAAGCTCCTACGAGCAGTACTTC. This encodes CASSPLSGGSSYEQYF.

This clone was seen a single time. V gene TRBV14 combines with J gene TRBJ2-3; D is perhaps TRBD2 (6 bases). The CDR3 runs 16 residues. CDR1 is SGHDN and CDR2 is FVKESK in the germline V gene. V shed 1 base and J shed 1 base, with 12 bases lying between them. CDR3 sequence: CASSQGPSARTDTQYF. CDR3 in DNA: TGTGCCAGCAGCCAAGGACCTAGCGCACGCACAGATACGCAGTATTTT.

V usage is TRBV6-9 and J usage is TRBJ1-2, with 9 bases fitting TRBD1. V dropped 5 bases and J dropped 7; count of bases not matched to a gene: 11. The germline gives CDR1 MNHGY, CDR2 SVAAGI. This CDR3 spans 15 amino acids. The DNA for the CDR3 is TGTGCCAGCAGTCAGGGACAGGGAACGATCGGTGGCTACACCTTC. Protein sequence: CASSQGQGTIGGYTF.

This clone is a singleton in its sample. The V gene is TRBV4-2, the J gene TRBJ2-7; 9 positions match TRBD2. Unmatched junction bases numbered 6, after V lost 1 base and J lost 2 bases. From germline, CDR1 is LGHNA and CDR2 YNFKEQ. The CDR3 has 16 residues. The CDR3 DNA reads TGTGCCAGCAGCCAAGTTCCCCTAGCGGGGACCTACGAGCAGTACTTC. As protein: CASSQVPLAGTYEQYF.